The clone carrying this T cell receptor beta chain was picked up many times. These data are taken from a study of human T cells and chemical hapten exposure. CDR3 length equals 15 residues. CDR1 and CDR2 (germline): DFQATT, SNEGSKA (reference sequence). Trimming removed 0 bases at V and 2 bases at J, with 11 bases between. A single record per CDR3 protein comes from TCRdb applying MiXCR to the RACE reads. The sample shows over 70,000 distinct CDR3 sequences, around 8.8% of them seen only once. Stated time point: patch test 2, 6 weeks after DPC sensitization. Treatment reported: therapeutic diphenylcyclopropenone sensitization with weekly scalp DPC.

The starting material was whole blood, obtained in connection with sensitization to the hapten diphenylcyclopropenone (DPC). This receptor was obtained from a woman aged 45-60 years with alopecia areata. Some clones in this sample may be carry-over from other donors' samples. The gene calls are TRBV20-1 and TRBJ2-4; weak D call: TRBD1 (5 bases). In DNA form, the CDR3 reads TGCAGTGCTAGAGATTTTGGGGCTTCCAAAAACATTCAGTACTTC. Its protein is CSARDFGASKNIQYF.